The clone carrying this TCR beta chain was counted between two and nine times. These data belong to a study of blood T cells in healthy people across ages. Study background: About one barcoded beta molecule per two T cells was the capture yield of template switching.

With a J-beta primer mix and a sample-barcoded 5' primer, a second PCR ran about 6 to 11 cycles. Via MiXCR, TCRdb re-called the 5' RACE reads, giving one row per CDR3 protein. The sample shows approximately 780,000 distinct CDR3 sequences, 20% to 30% of them seen only once. These records were also assigned to another study, of T cells of mothers and their children.

This TCR was sampled from a boy aged 10-17 years in good health. The sequenced sample was blood.

This CDR3 reads CASSPQKSSTDTQYF. The CDR3 DNA sequence: TGCGCCAGCAGCCCCCAAAAGTCGAGCACAGATACGCAGTATTTT. The chain recombines TRBV5-1 with TRBJ2-3; D call uncertain. With 4 bases removed from V and 0 bases from J, the gap between germline ends came to 12 bases. Germline V CDR1 and CDR2: SGHRS, YFSETQ. CDR3 length: 15 residues.